This section outlines one T cell receptor (beta chain) sequence together with its context. Its antigen is unknown. Produced via immunoSEQ multiplex PCR; TCRdb's table is partial and in-frame only. The repertoire holds tens of thousands of clones, roughly 90% seen once, with about 20% in the top ten. These data come from a study of T cell responses to AZD1222 COVID-19 vaccine. Whole-study findings and limits: The study found vaccine-associated CD4 TCRs spanning spike, dominant at 160-218 and 743-854. Females made up more of the donors, who were largely white British, and clonal diversity may have come out too low. Unmutated regions of variants are reportedly targeted by nearly half of spike-specific TCRs.

V gave up 7 bases and J gave up 5 bases, with 12 bases separating them. This CDR3 contains 12 residues. Germline loops: CDR1 SNHLY, CDR2 FYNNEI. This chain joins TRBV2 and TRBJ2-7; D remains unclear. The origin of this receptor is an adult in good health. Sequencing was performed on peripheral blood, taken on day 0 of AZD1222 vaccination. In DNA, the CDR3 is TGTGCCAGCATAAGACGATCCAACGAGCAGTACTTC. It encodes CASIRRSNEQYF.